This TCR beta chain was documented in a study of cytomegalovirus exposure and HLA in healthy donors. Turning to this clone: Its matching antigen is unknown.

Amplification used 60 Vbeta primers and 13 Jbeta primers. The assay was immunoSEQ multiplex PCR, and TCRdb's table has in-frame clones only and misses some. The data hold about 93,000 clones, with 70% to 80% observed a single time. As for the donors, each was a healthy bone marrow donor. General observations from the study: Cytomegalovirus-associated TCR beta chains were listed, numbering some 180. Per a prior analysis, the majority of TCR beta V segments were productive roughly 87% or roughly 30% of the time.

The CDR3 covers 16 residues. Per the germline V gene, CDR1 is KGHSH and CDR2 is LQKENI. The V end lost 4 bases, the J end lost 0 bases, and 13 bases lay between the germline ends. This clonotype originated in a man aged 30 to 39 in good health and CMV-seronegative. Sample: PBMCs. This chain links TRBV18 with TRBJ1-3; D call uncertain. The DNA of the CDR3 is TGTGCCAGCTCACTAGTAAGAGAAACCTCTGGAAACACCATATATTTT. Translated: CASSLVRETSGNTIYF.